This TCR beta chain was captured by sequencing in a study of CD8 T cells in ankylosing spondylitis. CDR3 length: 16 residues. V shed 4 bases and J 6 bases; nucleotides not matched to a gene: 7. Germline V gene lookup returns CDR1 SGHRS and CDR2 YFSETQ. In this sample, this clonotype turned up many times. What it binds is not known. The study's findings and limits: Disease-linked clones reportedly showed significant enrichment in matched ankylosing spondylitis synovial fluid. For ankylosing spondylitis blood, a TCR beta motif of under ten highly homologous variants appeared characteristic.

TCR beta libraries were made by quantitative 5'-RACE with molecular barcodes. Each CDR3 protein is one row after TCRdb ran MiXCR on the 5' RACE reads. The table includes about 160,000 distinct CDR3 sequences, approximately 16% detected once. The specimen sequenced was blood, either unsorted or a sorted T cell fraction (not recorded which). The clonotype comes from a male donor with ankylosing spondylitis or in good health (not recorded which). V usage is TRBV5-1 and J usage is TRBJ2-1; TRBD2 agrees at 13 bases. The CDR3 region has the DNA TGCGCCAGCAGCCCGGAAGGACTAGCGGGAGCCAATGAGCAGTTCTTC. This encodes CASSPEGLAGANEQFF.